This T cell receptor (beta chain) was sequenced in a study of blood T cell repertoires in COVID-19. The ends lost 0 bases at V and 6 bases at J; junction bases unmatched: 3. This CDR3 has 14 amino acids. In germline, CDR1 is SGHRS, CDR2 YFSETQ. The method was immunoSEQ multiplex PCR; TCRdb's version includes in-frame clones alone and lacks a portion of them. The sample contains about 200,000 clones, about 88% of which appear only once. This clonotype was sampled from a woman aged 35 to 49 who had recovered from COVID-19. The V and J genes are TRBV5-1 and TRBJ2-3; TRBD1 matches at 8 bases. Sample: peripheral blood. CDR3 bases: TGCGCCAGCAGCTTGGTAGGACAGGGCGATACGCAGTATTTT. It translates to CASSLVGQGDTQYF.